What follows describes a single T cell receptor (beta chain). As handled by the study authors: Counts of nucleated cells, estimated from reference gene primer amplification, were obtained. Method: immunoSEQ multiplex PCR; TCRdb's copy keeps in-frame clones and lacks some. That table is the source of V, J and clone size, and D and trimming were worked out from the DNA. The data contain approximately 290,000 clones, around 88% of them singletons. Trimming shortened V by 4 bases and J by 6 bases, and 13 bases separated the two germline ends. This CDR3 has 14 residues. Germline CDR1 and CDR2: SGHDN and FVKESK. The data were obtained in a study of blood T cell repertoires in COVID-19. About the study: The United States, Italy and Spain were the sources of the acute and convalescent COVID-19 samples. The cDNA or gDNA used as material had been derived from T cells, B-cell-depleted T cells, or PBMCs.

Sequences were obtained from peripheral blood. V is TRBV14 and J is TRBJ2-1, with D unresolved. This sequence was found in a man in his thirties or forties with acute or convalescent COVID-19. This CDR3 reads CASSLQLVPNEQFF. The CDR3 coding sequence is TGTGCCAGCAGCCTCCAACTGGTCCCCAATGAGCAGTTCTTC.